One sample yielded the 9 T cell receptor beta chains listed below, sequenced in a study of CD8 T cells in ankylosing spondylitis. MiXCR, applied by TCRdb to the 5' RACE reads, yields one record per CDR3 protein. The repertoire consists of some 340,000 distinct CDR3 sequences, with approximately 15% occurring once and the leading ten covering approximately 1.1%. Sample: blood, either unsorted or a sorted T cell fraction (not recorded which). These receptors came from a male donor with ankylosing spondylitis or in good health (not recorded which).

This clonotype was observed many times. This chain uses TRBV5-1 with TRBJ1-2, with D possibly matching TRBD1 (5 bases). The CDR3 loop spans 12 amino acids. Deletions cut 1 base from V and 10 bases from J, with 11 bases between. The germline gives CDR1 SGHRS, CDR2 YFSETQ. CDR3 sequence (DNA): TGCGCCAGCAGCTTGTGGGGGTTTAACTACACCTTC. It encodes CASSLWGFNYTF.

This clonotype showed up just a few times. The chain joins TRBV5-1 to TRBJ1-1, with no clear D. The CDR3 loop spans 13 amino acids. Germline V gene data show CDR1 as SGHRS and CDR2 as YFSETQ. V gave up 2 bases and J gave up 1 base, with 6 bases separating them. CDR3 protein: CASSFYQNTEAFF. CDR3 in DNA: TGCGCCAGCAGCTTTTATCAGAACACTGAAGCTTTCTTT. The full variable domain, completed using reference TRBV5-1 and TRBJ1-1, is KAGVTQTPRYLIKTRGQQVTLSCSPISGHRSVSWYQQTPGQGLQFLFEYFSETQRNKGNFPGRFSGRQFSNSRSEMNVSTLELGDSALYLCASSFYQNTEAFFGQGTRLTVV.

This clonotype was counted a few times. This chain uses TRBV25-1 with TRBJ2-7; 12 positions match TRBD1. Per germline, CDR1 MGHDK and CDR2 SYGVNS. CDR3 size: 15 residues. With V trimmed by 3 bases and J by 5 bases, 5 bases remained unmatched. The CDR3 bases are TGTGCCAGCAGTGATACCGGGACAGGGGGCCACGAGCAGTACTTC. Its protein is CASSDTGTGGHEQYF.

This clonotype has only a few counts. The chain recombines TRBV28 with TRBJ1-6; possible D gene TRBD1, 6 bases. From germline, CDR1 is MDHEN and CDR2 SYDVKM. V lost 2 bases to trimming and J lost 5 bases, with 10 bases between them. The CDR3 totals 15 residues. DNA for the CDR3: TGTGCCAGCAGTTTAGGGGGCCCAGATAATTCACCCCTCCACTTT. Its translation: CASSLGGPDNSPLHF.

Only a few counts were recorded for this clonotype. The V gene is TRBV10-3, the J gene TRBJ1-4, with D tentatively TRBD1 (5 bases). The CDR3 sequence is 13 residues long. The ends were cut back, 4 bases at V and 8 bases at J, with 11 bases in the middle. The germline gives CDR1 ENHRY, CDR2 SYGVKD. The CDR3 nucleotides are TGTGCCATCAGTGTAGGGGCCGCGGAAAAACTGTTTTTT. Protein sequence: CAISVGAAEKLFF.

This clonotype was detected a few times. The rearrangement links TRBV20-1 to TRBJ1-2, with 9 bases lining up with TRBD1. V trimming: 6 bases; J trimming: 4 bases; junction bases outside the gene matches: 12. Looked up from germline, CDR1 is DFQATT and CDR2 is SNEGSKA (reference sequence). This CDR3 contains 15 residues. The DNA for the CDR3 is TGCAGTGCCGGGACAGGGAGTCGTGTTGGCTATGGCTACACCTTC. Protein: CSAGTGSRVGYGYTF.

The gene calls are TRBV7-9 and TRBJ2-1, with D tentatively TRBD2 (6 bases). The germline V gene has CDR1 SEHNR and CDR2 FQNEAQ (reference sequence). The CDR3 loop spans 14 amino acids. Trimming took 5 bases from V and 6 from J, leaving 14 bases between them. CDR3 loop: CASSHPGGFNEQFF. Written as DNA, the CDR3 is TGTGCCAGCAGCCACCCTGGGGGGTTCAATGAGCAGTTCTTC. The entire variable domain, with the rest obtained from reference TRBV7-9 and TRBJ2-1, is as follows: DTGVSQNPRHKITKRGQNVTFRCDPISEHNRLYWYRQTLGQGPEFLTYFQNEAQLEKSRLLSDRFSAERPKGSFSTLEIQRTEQGDSAMYLCASSHPGGFNEQFFGPGTRLTVL.

There are a few counts of this clonotype. The chain recombines TRBV7-2 with TRBJ2-2, with D perhaps TRBD2 (6 bases). Trimming cost V 5 bases and J 6 bases, with 13 bases left between them. CDR1 and CDR2 (germline): SGHTA, FQGNSA. This CDR3 is built from 14 residues. The DNA for the CDR3 is TGTGCCAGCAGCGCTCTAGCGTCCCCCGGGGAGCTGTTTTTT. Its protein is CASSALASPGELFF. Full variable domain (missing parts from reference TRBV7-2 and TRBJ2-2): GAGVSQSPSNKVTEKGKDVELRCDPISGHTALYWYRQSLGQGLEFLIYFQGNSAPDKSGLPSDRFSAERTGGSVSTLTIQRTQQEDSAVYLCASSALASPGELFFGEGSRLTVL.

J is TRBJ1-1 and V is TRBV5-1, with 8 nucleotides matching TRBD1. The V gene's germline CDR1 is SGHRS and CDR2 YFSETQ. This CDR3 is built from 16 residues. With 2 bases clipped from V and 5 bases from J, the junction kept 11 bases outside the gene matches. CDR3 amino acids: CASSFGQGGRTTEAFF. The CDR3, as DNA: TGCGCCAGCAGCTTTGGACAGGGAGGACGAACGACTGAAGCTTTCTTT. The whole variable domain, filled in from reference TRBV5-1 and TRBJ1-1, reads KAGVTQTPRYLIKTRGQQVTLSCSPISGHRSVSWYQQTPGQGLQFLFEYFSETQRNKGNFPGRFSGRQFSNSRSEMNVSTLELGDSALYLCASSFGQGGRTTEAFFGQGTRLTVV.